Sequencing of this T cell receptor beta chain was carried out in a study of cytotoxic CD8 clonotypes in ibrutinib-treated CLL. Study information: Samples averaged approximately 260,000 productive templates and 90,000 to 100,000 productive rearrangements. Study conclusions and caveats: Rising at ibrutinib response, clonality subsequently fell back toward baseline at progression. Under treatment, the uncommon public clonotypes either contracted or remained stable.

For this clone: The antigen is unknown.

V shed 0 bases, J shed 5 bases, and the junction held 0 bases outside the gene matches. This CDR3 region has 14 residues. Per the germline V gene, CDR1 is SGDLS and CDR2 is YYNGEE. Assay: immunoSEQ multiplex PCR; the TCRdb copy retains only in-frame clones and omits some. The sample has around 310,000 clones; around four fifths are singletons. J is TRBJ2-3 and V is TRBV9; the match to TRBD2 covers 10 bases. This TCR derives from a human donor with chronic lymphocytic leukemia. The sequences come from PBMCs, collected before ibrutinib treatment. As DNA, the CDR3 is TGTGCCAGCAGCGTAGCTAGCGGGGGAGATACGCAGTATTTT. Its protein is CASSVASGGDTQYF.